This T cell receptor (beta chain) comes out of a study of Tregs in tolerant kidney transplant recipients. Study information: Sorting of CD4+CD25+CD127- cells followed approximately 3-day belatacept mixed lymphocyte reactions, sometimes with roughly 5-day graft donor restimulation. Broader study findings: Tregs expanded with activated donor B cells seemed most donor-specific.

With respect to this clone: What it binds is unknown.

TCRdb's table, derived via immunoSEQ multiplex PCR, lists solely in-frame clones and lacks some. The sample carries about 19,000 clones, just over 65% recorded once. The sequence was collected from a human donor in good health. Sequenced input: Tregs from blood cultured with allogeneic cells.

The CDR3 loop is CASSPGGRDQPQHF. CDR3 nucleotide sequence: TGTGCCAGCTCACCAGGGGGGAGGGATCAGCCCCAGCATTTT. The J gene is TRBJ1-5, the V gene TRBV18; tentative D call: TRBD1 (5 bases). The CDR3 loop spans 14 amino acids. The V gene's germline CDR1 is KGHSH and CDR2 LQKENI. The germline V and J ends were trimmed by 2 bases and 5 bases, with 10 bases remaining between them. The entire variable domain, with the rest obtained from reference TRBV18 and TRBJ1-5, is as follows: NAGVMQNPRHLVRRRGQEARLRCSPMKGHSHVYWYRQLPEEGLKFMVYLQKENIIDESGMPKERFSAEFPKEGPSILRIQQVVRGDSAAYFCASSPGGRDQPQHFGDGTRLSIL.